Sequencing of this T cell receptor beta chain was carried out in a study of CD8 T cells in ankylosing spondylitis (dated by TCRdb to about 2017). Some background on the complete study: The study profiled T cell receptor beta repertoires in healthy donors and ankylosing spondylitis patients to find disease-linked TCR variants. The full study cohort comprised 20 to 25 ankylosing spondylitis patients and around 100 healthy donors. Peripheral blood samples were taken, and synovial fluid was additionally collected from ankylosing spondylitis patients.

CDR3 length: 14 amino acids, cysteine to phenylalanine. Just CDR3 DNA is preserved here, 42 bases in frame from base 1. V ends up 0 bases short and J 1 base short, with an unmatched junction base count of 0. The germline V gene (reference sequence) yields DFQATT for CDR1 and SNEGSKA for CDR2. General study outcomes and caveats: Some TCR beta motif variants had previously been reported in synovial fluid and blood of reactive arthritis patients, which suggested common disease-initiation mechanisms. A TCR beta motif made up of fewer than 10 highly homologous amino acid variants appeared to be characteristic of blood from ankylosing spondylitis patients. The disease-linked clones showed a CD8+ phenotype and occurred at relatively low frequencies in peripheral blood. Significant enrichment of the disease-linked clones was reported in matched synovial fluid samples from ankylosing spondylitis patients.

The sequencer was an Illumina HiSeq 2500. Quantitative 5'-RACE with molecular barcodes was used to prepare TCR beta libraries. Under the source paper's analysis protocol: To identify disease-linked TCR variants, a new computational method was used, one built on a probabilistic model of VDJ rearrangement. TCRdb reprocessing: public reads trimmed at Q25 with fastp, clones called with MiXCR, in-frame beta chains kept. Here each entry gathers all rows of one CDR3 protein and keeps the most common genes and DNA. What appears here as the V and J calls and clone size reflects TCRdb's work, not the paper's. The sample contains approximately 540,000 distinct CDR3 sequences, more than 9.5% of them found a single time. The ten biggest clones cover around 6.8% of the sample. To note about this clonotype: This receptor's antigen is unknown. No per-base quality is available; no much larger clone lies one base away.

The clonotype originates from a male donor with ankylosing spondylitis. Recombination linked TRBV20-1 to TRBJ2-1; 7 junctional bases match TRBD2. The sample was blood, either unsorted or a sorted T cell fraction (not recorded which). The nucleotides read TGCAGTGCTAGAGAGGGAGGGTCCTACAATGAGCAGTTCTTC. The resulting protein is CSAREGGSYNEQFF.